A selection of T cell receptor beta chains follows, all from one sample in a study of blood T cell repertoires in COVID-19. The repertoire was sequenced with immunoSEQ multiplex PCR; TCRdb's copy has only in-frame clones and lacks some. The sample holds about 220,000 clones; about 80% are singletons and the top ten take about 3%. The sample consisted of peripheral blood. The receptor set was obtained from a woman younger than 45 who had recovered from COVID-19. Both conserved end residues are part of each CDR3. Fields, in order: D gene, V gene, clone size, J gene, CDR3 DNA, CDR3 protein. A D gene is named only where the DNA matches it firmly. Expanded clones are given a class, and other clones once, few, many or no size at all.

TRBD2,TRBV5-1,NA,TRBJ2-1,TGCGCCAGCAGCGCCACCGGGACTAGCGGGACCCGAGAGCAGTTCTTC,CASSATGTSGTREQFF
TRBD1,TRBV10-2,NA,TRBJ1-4,TGCGCCAGCAGTGAAATAGGACAGGGGGCGGAAGAAAAACTGTTTTTT,CASSEIGQGAEEKLFF
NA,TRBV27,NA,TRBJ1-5,TGTGCCAGCAGTTTAAAGGGGAGCAATCAGCCCCAGCATTTT,CASSLKGSNQPQHF
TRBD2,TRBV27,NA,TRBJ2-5,TGTGCCAGCAGTTTCTGGCGGGAGGACCGACAAGAGACCCAGTACTTC,CASSFWREDRQETQYF
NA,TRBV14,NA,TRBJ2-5,TGTGCCAGCAGCCAAGATCGAGGTTTTGGCCAAGAGACCCAGTACTTC,CASSQDRGFGQETQYF
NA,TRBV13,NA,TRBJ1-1,TGTGCCAGCAGCTTAAGGGACACAACTGAAGCTTTCTTT,CASSLRDTTEAFF
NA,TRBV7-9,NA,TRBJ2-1,TGTGCCAGCAGTAATAGAGCGGTTAGCTCCTACAATGAGCAGTTCTTC,CASSNRAVSSYNEQFF
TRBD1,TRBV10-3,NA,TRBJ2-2,TGTGCCATCAGCCCGGGACAGGACACCGGGGAGCTGTTTTTT,CAISPGQDTGELFF
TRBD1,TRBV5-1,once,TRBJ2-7,TGCGCCAGCATCCCCGGGACAGGGGGCCACGAGCAGTACTTC,CASIPGTGGHEQYF
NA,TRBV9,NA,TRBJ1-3,TGTGCCAGCAGCGTCCAGTACCGGGCTGGAAACACCATATATTTT,CASSVQYRAGNTIYF
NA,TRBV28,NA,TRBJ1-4,TGTGCCAGCAGTTTATCAGGGGCGACTAATGAAAAACTGTTTTTT,CASSLSGATNEKLFF
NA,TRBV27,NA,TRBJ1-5,TGTGCCAGCAGTTTACCAGATAGCAATCAGCCCCAGCATTTT,CASSLPDSNQPQHF
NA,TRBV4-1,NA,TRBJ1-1,TGCGCCAGTCGAGTGGACTTCACGGGGACTGAAGCTTTCTTT,CASRVDFTGTEAFF
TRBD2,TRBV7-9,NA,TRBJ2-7,TGTGCCAGCAGCCCCGCCGTCGGTATTTCCGGGAGGTCCTACGAGCAGTACTTC,CASSPAVGISGRSYEQYF
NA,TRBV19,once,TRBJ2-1,TGTGCCAGTAGTTTTCGGGACAATGAGCAGTTCTTC,CASSFRDNEQFF
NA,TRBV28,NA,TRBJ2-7,TGTGCCAGCAGTTCTAGCGATAGGGCCTACGAGCAGTACTTC,CASSSSDRAYEQYF
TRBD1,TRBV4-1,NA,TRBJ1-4,TGCGCCAGCAGCCAAGCAGGGGGCGTTGTCGAAAAACTGTTTTTT,CASSQAGGVVEKLFF
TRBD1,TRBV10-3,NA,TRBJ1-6,TGTGCCATCAGTAGGGACAGCTATAATTCACCCCTCCACTTT,CAISRDSYNSPLHF
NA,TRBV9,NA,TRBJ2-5,TGTGCCAGCAGTCTAAATAGCGGCCAAGAGACCCAGTACTTC,CASSLNSGQETQYF
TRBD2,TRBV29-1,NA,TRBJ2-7,TGCAGCGTCGGGACTAGCGGGAGGCTCTACGAGCAGTACTTC,CSVGTSGRLYEQYF
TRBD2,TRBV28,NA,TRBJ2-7,TGTGCCAGCAAAATCGGCGGGAGCTACGAGCAGTACTTC,CASKIGGSYEQYF
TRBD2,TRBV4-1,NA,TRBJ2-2,TGCGCCAGCAGCCATGGACTAGCTACCACCGGGGAGCTGTTTTTT,CASSHGLATTGELFF
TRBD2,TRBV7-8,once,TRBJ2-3,TGTGCCAGCAGCTTAGGGACTAGCAGCGTGACAGATACGCAGTATTTT,CASSLGTSSVTDTQYF
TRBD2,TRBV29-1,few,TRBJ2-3,TGCAGCGTTGGGACTAGCGGGAGGGCCGATACGCAGTATTTT,CSVGTSGRADTQYF
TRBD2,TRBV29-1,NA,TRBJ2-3,TGCAGCGTTGATCTGACTAGCGGGAGATTTCATCGCACAGATACGCAGTATTTT,CSVDLTSGRFHRTDTQYF
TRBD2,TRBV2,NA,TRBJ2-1,TGTGCCAGCAGGCGACTAGCGGAAAATGTAAAGAGGTCCTACAATGAGCAGTTCTTC,CASRRLAENVKRSYNEQFF
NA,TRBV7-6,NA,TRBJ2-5,TGTGCCAGCAGCAGGGGGACCCAGTACTTC,CASSRGTQYF
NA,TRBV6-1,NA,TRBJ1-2,TGTGCCAGCAGTGAGAGCTATGGTACAGGGCTGGTATTCTTTGGCTACACCTTC,CASSESYGTGLVFFGYTF
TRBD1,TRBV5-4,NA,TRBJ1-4,TGTGCCAGCAGCTTCTACAAACAGGGGAATGAAAAACTGTTTTTT,CASSFYKQGNEKLFF
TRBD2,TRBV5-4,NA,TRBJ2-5,TGTGCCAGCAGCCACCGGGACTATCAAGAGACCCAGTACTTC,CASSHRDYQETQYF
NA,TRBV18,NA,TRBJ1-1,TGTGCCAGCTCACTTGACTTGAACACTGAAGCTTTCTTT,CASSLDLNTEAFF
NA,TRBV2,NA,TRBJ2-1,TGTGCCAGCAAGCGGCAACGAATGTACAATGAGCAGTTCTTC,CASKRQRMYNEQFF
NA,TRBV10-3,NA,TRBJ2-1,TGTGCCATCGCGGGGCGGGCCAATGAGCAGTTCTTC,CAIAGRANEQFF
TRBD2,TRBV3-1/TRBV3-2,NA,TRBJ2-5,TGTGCCAGCAGCCAAGATCGGCTAATAGCGGGCGAAGAGACCCAGTACTTC,CASSQDRLIAGEETQYF
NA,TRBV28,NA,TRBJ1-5,TGTGCCAGCAGTTTACCAGGGGCGAGCAATCAGCCCCAGCATTTT,CASSLPGASNQPQHF
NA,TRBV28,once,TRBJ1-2,TGTGCCAGCAGTCTTAGGGGGAGCTATGGCTACACCTTC,CASSLRGSYGYTF
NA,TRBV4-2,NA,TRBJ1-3,TGTGCCAGCAGCCGTAATCCGGGGGGGAGAAGAGGAAACACCATATATTTT,CASSRNPGGRRGNTIYF
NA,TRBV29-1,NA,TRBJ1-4,TGCAGCGTTGTTGAGGAAAGGAGGGGAAAAAAACTGTTTTTT,CSVVEERRGKKLFF
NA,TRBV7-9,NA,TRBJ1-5,TGTGCCAGCAGCTTAGCGGGCTCTCAGCCCCAGCATTTT,CASSLAGSQPQHF
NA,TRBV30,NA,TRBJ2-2,TGTGCCTGGAGGGGGGCCAGCCCGCGCGGGGAGCTGTTTTTT,CAWRGASPRGELFF
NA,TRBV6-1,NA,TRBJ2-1,TGTGCCAGCAGCGCCTACAATGAGCAGTTCTTC,CASSAYNEQFF
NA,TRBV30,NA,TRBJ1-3,TGTGCCTGGAATCAGGTTGGAAACACCATATATTTT,CAWNQVGNTIYF
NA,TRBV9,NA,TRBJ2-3,TGTGCCAGCAGCTCGAGGCCTCGAACAACCCCACGGGGAAATACGCAGTATTTT,CASSSRPRTTPRGNTQYF
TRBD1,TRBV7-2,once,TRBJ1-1,TGTGCCAGCAGCTTAGGTAGGGACGGGACAGGGGGGACTGAAGCTTTCTTT,CASSLGRDGTGGTEAFF
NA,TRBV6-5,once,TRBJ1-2,TGTGCCAGCAGTTCCACAGGAAATAACTATGGCTACACCTTC,CASSSTGNNYGYTF
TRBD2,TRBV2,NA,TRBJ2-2,TGTGCCAGCGTTAGGACTAGCGGGAGAGGCGGGGAGCTGTTTTTT,CASVRTSGRGGELFF
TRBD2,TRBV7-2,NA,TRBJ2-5,TGTGCCAGCAGCCTCCGGGACCCGGGAGGGTATGTTAACTTC,CASSLRDPGGYVNF
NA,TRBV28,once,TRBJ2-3,TGTGCCAGCAGTTACCAACAGGGTCCCACACCCACAGATACGCAGTATTTT,CASSYQQGPTPTDTQYF
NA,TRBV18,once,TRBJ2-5,TGTGCCAGCTCACCATTGAGGGCTTTCCAAGAGACCCAGTACTTC,CASSPLRAFQETQYF
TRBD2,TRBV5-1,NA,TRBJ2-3,TGCGCCAGTGGGACCAGCGGGGGCAAAGATACGCAGTATTTT,CASGTSGGKDTQYF
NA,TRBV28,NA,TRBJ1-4,TGTGCCAGCAGTCCAGACGGAGAGACTAATGAAAAACTGTTTTTT,CASSPDGETNEKLFF
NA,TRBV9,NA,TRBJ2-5,TGTGCCAGCAGCGCAATGGGTAGCGGAGGGGAGACCCAGTACTTC,CASSAMGSGGETQYF
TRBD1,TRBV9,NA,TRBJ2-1,TGTGCCAGCAGCCCAGCCAGGGGGCCGGTTTACAATGAGCAGTTCTTC,CASSPARGPVYNEQFF
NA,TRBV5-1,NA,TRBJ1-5,TGCGCCAGCAGCTTGGAGGGAGGGGGGCAGCCCCAGCATTTT,CASSLEGGGQPQHF